The 9 T cell receptor beta chains below come from one sample, sequenced in a study of T cell clonality in common variable immunodeficiency. Only in-frame clones appear in the TCRdb table, and some are missing; sequencing was by immunoSEQ multiplex PCR. Altogether about 60,000 clones were found in the sample, and no singletons occur. Sequencing was done on a sample of peripheral blood mononuclear cells. Receptors were obtained from a person between 18 and 75 years old in good health.

About this clone itself: The read ends 3 residues early relative to the CDR3; the germline J gene fills the gap. V is TRBV7-9 and J is TRBJ1-1; D unclear. Germline V gene sequence: CDR1 SEHNR, CDR2 FQNEAQ (reference sequence). The CDR3 runs 12 residues. The CDR3 reads CASSLGAYEAFF. The sequenced part of the CDR3 DNA is TGTGCCAGCAGCTTAGGGGCCTACGAG.

This clone came up many times. The read ends 3 residues early relative to the CDR3; the germline J gene fills the gap. The rearrangement links TRBV5-1 to TRBJ1-3; the match to TRBD1 covers 8 bases. This CDR3 has 17 amino acids. V trimming: 4 bases; J trimming: 1 base; junction bases outside the gene matches: 10. Germline V gene sequence: CDR1 SGHRS, CDR2 YFSETQ. The DNA read from the CDR3 is TGCGCCAGCAGCCTTGGGACAGGCAGGATTTCTGGAAACACC. Its protein is CASSLGTGRISGNT. The complete CDR3 reads CASSLGTGRISGNTIYF.

This clone was recorded at least ten times. The read is 3 residues too short to cover the CDR3 end, so that end is filled in from the germline J gene. The rearrangement joins TRBV20-1 to TRBJ2-7, with no clear D. Germline V gene data show CDR1 as DFQATT and CDR2 as SNEGSKA (reference sequence). The ends were cut back, 3 bases at V and 4 bases at J, with 10 bases in the middle. There are 12 residues in the CDR3. CDR3 region: CSASSTNYEQYF. The part of the CDR3 DNA that was read is TGCAGTGCTAGTAGTACTAATTACGAG.

This clone was counted between two and nine times. Read sequence stops 3 residues before the CDR3 end, and the germline J gene provides the missing end. This chain connects TRBV7-9 to TRBJ1-2; 8 bases align to TRBD1. The trim removed 5 bases at V and 3 bases at J, leaving 8 bases unmatched. CDR3 length: 15 amino acids. Germline CDR1 and CDR2: SEHNR and FQNEAQ (reference sequence). CDR3 protein: CASSPGQGAYYGYTF. CDR3 bases read: TGTGCCAGCAGCCCAGGACAGGGAGCTTACTATGGC. The full variable domain, its missing parts supplied by reference TRBV7-9 and TRBJ1-2, is DTGVSQNPRHKITKRGQNVTFRCDPISEHNRLYWYRQTLGQGPEFLTYFQNEAQLEKSRLLSDRFSAERPKGSFSTLEIQRTEQGDSAMYLCASSPGQGAYYGYTFGSGTRLTVV.

This clone was recorded at least ten times. The DNA ends 3 residues before the CDR3 does, and the rest of the CDR3 is filled in from the germline J gene. J is TRBJ2-1 and V is TRBV6-4; 12 nucleotides align to TRBD2. Trimming at V came to 0 bases and at J to 6 bases, leaving 0 bases not matched to a gene. The CDR3 contains 15 residues. Germline V gives CDR1 MRHNA, CDR2 SNTAGT. CDR3 in amino acids: CASSDSTSGSNEQFF. The DNA read from the CDR3 is TGTGCCAGCAGTGACTCGACTAGCGGGAGCAATGAG.

This clone has a count of ten or more. The missing CDR3 end, 3 residues past where the read stops, is filled in from the germline J gene. This chain joins TRBV11-2 and TRBJ1-5; D is possibly TRBD1 (6 bases). The V end was cut by 5 bases, the J end by 1 base, with 9 bases between. The germline V gene has CDR1 SGHAT and CDR2 FQNNGV. This CDR3 spans 14 amino acids. The covered CDR3 bases are TGTGCCAGCAGCCCCACAGGGAGCAATCAGCCC. Translated: CASSPTGSNQP. The complete CDR3 sequence is CASSPTGSNQPQHF.

This clone was seen many times. The read ends 3 residues early relative to the CDR3; the germline J gene fills the gap. This sequence joins TRBV12-5 and TRBJ2-5; 12 bases agree with TRBD2. Germline CDR1 is LGHNT and CDR2 is FRNRAP. J lost 4 bases, V lost 2 bases, and 11 bases had no gene match. The CDR3 is 18 residues long. CDR3 DNA, as far as it was read: TGTGCTAGTGGTTTGATTCCTAGCGGGAGGGCAGGGTCAGAGACC. As protein: CASGLIPSGRAGSET. The whole CDR3 sequence reads CASGLIPSGRAGSETQYF. Looking up the rest from reference TRBV12-5 and TRBJ2-5 gives the full variable domain: DARVTQTPRHKVTEMGQEVTMRCQPILGHNTVFWYRQTMMQGLELLAYFRNRAPLDDSGMPKDRFSAEMPDATLATLKIQPSEPRDSAVYFCASGLIPSGRAGSETQYFGPGTRLLVL.

This clone was seen at least ten times. The DNA ends 3 residues before the CDR3 does, and the rest of the CDR3 is filled in from the germline J gene. This chain links TRBV29-1 with TRBJ1-1; D is undetermined. The CDR3 is made up of 13 amino acids. V was trimmed by 8 bases and J by 1 base, leaving 14 bases between them. Per germline, CDR1 SQVTM and CDR2 ANQGSEA. The sequenced CDR3 bases are TGCAGCACCTCTCGAGGGCCGAACACTGAA. As protein: CSTSRGPNTE. The entire CDR3 sequence reads CSTSRGPNTEAFF.

At least ten counts were recorded for this clone. The CDR3 end is not reached by the read, which stops 3 residues before it; the germline J gene fills it in. The chain recombines TRBV4-2 with TRBJ1-6; 7 bases map to TRBD1. Germline V gene lookup returns CDR1 LGHNA and CDR2 YNFKEQ. Germline trimming cut 0 bases from V and 3 bases from J; bases unmatched to any gene: 5. The length of the CDR3 is 17 residues. The CDR3 DNA, read in part, is TGTGCCAGCAGCCAAGACGGGACAGCCATCTATAATTCACCC. It specifies CASSQDGTAIYNSP. The entire CDR3 is CASSQDGTAIYNSPLHF.